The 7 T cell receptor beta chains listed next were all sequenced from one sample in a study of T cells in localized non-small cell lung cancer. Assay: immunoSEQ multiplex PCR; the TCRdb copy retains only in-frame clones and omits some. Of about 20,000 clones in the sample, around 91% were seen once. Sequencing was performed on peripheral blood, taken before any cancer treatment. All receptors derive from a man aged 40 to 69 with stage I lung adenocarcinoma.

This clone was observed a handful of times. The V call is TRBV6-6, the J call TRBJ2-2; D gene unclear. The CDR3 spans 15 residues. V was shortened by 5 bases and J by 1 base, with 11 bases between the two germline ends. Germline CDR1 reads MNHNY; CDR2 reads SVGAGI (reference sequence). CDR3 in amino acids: CASSAKDGNTGELFF. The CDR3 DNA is TGTGCCAGCAGTGCTAAGGACGGGAACACCGGGGAGCTGTTTTTT.

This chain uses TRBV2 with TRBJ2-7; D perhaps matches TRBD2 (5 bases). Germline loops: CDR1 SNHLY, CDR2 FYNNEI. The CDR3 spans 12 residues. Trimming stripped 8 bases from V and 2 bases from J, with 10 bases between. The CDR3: CASGEQAYEQYF. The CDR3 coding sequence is TGTGCCAGCGGGGAGCAGGCCTACGAGCAGTACTTC.

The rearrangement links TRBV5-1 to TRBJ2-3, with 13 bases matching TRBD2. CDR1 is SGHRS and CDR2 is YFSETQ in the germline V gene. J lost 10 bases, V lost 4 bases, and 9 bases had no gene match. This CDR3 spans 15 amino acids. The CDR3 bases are TGCGCCAGCAGCCCCGAACTAGCGGGGGGGCTGGCGCAGTATTTT. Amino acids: CASSPELAGGLAQYF.

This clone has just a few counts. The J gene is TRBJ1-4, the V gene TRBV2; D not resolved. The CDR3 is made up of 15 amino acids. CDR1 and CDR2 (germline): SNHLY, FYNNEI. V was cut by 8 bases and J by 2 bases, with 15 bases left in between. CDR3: CASAPTPGTNEKLFF. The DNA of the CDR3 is TGTGCCAGCGCTCCTACACCGGGGACTAATGAAAAACTGTTTTTT.

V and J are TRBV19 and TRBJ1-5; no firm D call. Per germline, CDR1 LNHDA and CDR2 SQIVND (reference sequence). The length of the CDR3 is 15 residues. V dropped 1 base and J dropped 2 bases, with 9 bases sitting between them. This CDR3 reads CASSIGVGGNQPQHF. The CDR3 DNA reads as TGTGCCAGTAGTATAGGAGTTGGGGGCAATCAGCCCCAGCATTTT. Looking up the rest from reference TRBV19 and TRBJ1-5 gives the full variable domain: DGGITQSPKYLFRKEGQNVTLSCEQNLNHDAMYWYRQDPGQGLRLIYYSQIVNDFQKGDIAEGYSVSREKKESFPLTVTSAQKNPTAFYLCASSIGVGGNQPQHFGDGTRLSIL.

CDR3 DNA sequence: TGTGCCAGCAGCCCCCGGGACAGGGCTTCCTACGAGCAGTACTTC. It translates to CASSPRDRASYEQYF. The chain employs TRBV11-2 and TRBJ2-7; 9 nucleotides line up with TRBD1. J lost 1 base, V lost 5 bases, and 6 bases had no gene match. Germline V gene lookup returns CDR1 SGHAT and CDR2 FQNNGV. This CDR3 is built from 15 residues.

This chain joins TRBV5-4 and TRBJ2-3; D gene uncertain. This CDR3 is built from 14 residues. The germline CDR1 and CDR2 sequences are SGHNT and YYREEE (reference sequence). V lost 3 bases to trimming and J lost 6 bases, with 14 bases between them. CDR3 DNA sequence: TGTGCCAGCAGCTCTGCCTTCAGGACGGATACGCAGTATTTT. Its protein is CASSSAFRTDTQYF.